The source of this TCR beta chain is a study of blood T cell repertoires in COVID-19. Study overall: Samples came from the United States, Italy and Spain, spanning acute and convalescent COVID-19. The cDNA or gDNA used as material had been derived from T cells, B-cell-depleted T cells, or PBMCs.

This clone appeared a few times. The V gene end was trimmed by 3 bases and the J gene end by 4 bases; junction bases not matched to a gene: 9. The CDR3 is 15 residues long. The V gene's germline CDR1 is MNHNS and CDR2 SASEGT. In the original workflow: Nucleated cell number was recorded as an estimate derived from reference gene primer amplification. Generated by immunoSEQ multiplex PCR, the TCRdb table keeps only in-frame clones and is missing some. That table is the source of V, J and clone size, and D and trimming were worked out from the DNA. This sample has some 49,000 clones, with 75% to 95% found just once.

The chain carries TRBV6-1 and TRBJ2-7; TRBD1 matches 7 bases. The sequencing input was peripheral blood. The sequence came from a man aged 50-60 years with active COVID-19. For the CDR3, the DNA is TGTGCCAGCAGTGAGCCCGACAGGGCCTCTTACGAGCAGTACTTC. Its translation is CASSEPDRASYEQYF.